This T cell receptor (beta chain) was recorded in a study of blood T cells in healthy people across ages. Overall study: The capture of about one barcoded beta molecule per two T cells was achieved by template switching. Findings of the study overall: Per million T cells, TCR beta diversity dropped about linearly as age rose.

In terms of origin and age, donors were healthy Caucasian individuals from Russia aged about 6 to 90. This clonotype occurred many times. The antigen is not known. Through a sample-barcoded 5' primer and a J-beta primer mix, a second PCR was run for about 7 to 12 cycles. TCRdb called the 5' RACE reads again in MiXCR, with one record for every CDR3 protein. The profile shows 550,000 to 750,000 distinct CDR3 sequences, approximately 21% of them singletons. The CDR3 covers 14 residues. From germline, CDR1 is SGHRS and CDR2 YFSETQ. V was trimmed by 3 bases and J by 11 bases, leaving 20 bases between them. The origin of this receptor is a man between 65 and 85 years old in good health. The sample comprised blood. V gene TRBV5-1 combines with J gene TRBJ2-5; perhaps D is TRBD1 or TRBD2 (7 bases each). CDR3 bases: TGCGCCAGCAGCTCACCCCAGGGGGGGACAGAGCAGTACTTC. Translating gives CASSSPQGGTEQYF.